This TCR beta chain is drawn from a study of beta chain features in type 1 diabetes. Whole-study results and caveats: Shorter TCRB CDR3s, moderately but significantly so, were found in Type 1 diabetes patients in all four CD4+ subsets.

V lost 5 bases and J 5 bases, leaving 12 bases between the germline ends. Per germline, CDR1 SGHTA and CDR2 FQGNSA. This CDR3 is 13 amino acids long. Of the isolated RNA, all was reverse transcribed, and so the sequenced material was expressed TCRB transcripts. Clones were read by immunoSEQ multiplex PCR, and TCRdb kept only the in-frame ones, dropping some. The sample consists of roughly 260,000 clones, around 9.9% of them appearing once. This clone was observed a handful of times. No antigen is known for it. V is TRBV7-2 and J is TRBJ2-5; tentatively, D is TRBD2 (6 bases). The clonotype was recovered from a man aged 25 to 45 with type 1 diabetes. Specimen: naive CD4+ T cells from blood. As DNA, the CDR3 is TGTGCCAGCAGCGGAGGGCGCAGGGAGACCCAGTACTTC. It yields the protein CASSGGRRETQYF.